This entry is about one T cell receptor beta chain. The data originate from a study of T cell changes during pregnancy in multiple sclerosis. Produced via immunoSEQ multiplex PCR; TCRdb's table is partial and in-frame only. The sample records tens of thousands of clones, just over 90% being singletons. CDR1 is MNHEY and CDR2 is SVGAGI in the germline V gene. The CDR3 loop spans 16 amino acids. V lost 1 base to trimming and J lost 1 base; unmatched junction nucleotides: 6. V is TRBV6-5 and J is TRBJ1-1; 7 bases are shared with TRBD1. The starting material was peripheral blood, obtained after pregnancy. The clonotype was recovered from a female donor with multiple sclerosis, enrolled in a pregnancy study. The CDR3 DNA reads TGTGCCAGCAGTTACTTAGACGCAGGGGGGAACACTGAAGCTTTCTTT. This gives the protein CASSYLDAGGNTEAFF.